This TCR beta chain was retrieved from a study of cytomegalovirus exposure and HLA in healthy donors. With 60 Vbeta and 13 Jbeta primers, the PCR was carried out. Profiling relied on immunoSEQ multiplex PCR, and the TCRdb table lists in-frame clones only, not all of them. The data contain under 200,000 clones, roughly 13% of them seen just once; the ten biggest clones take up approximately 8.3%. The CDR3 runs 15 residues. Trimming took off 1 base at V and 0 bases at J, with 8 bases between the two ends. In germline, CDR1 is SGHKS, CDR2 YYEKEE (reference sequence). The specimen sequenced was PBMCs. The chain links TRBV5-5 to TRBJ1-3; D uncertain. This receptor was identified in a man aged 45-65 years in good health and CMV-seropositive. CDR3 DNA sequence: TGTGCCAGCAGCTTGAACAGCCTCTCTGGAAACACCATATATTTT. This encodes CASSLNSLSGNTIYF.